Here is one T cell receptor (beta chain) with its context. Its antigen remains unidentified. This entry belongs to a study of cytomegalovirus exposure and HLA in healthy donors. Study summary: Previous work identified 95 million to 140 million unique TCR beta sequences from around 200 million T cells. General observations from the study: Later analysis identified a missense DCLRE1C variant that was linked to TCR beta V- and J-gene trimming.

Primers: 60 Vbeta forward and 13 Jbeta reverse. TCRdb keeps only in-frame clones here, not all; method: immunoSEQ multiplex PCR. Counted here are some 200,000 clones, roughly a tenth occurring once; the ten biggest clones make up over 1%. Donors counted as nominally healthy when sampled, yet unrecorded immune exposures were likely. After removal of 2 bases from V and 2 bases from J, the junction contained 4 bases not matched to a gene. The V gene's germline CDR1 is LNHDA and CDR2 SQIVND (reference sequence). This CDR3 is built from 15 residues. This TCR derives from a woman in her twenties or thirties in good health and CMV-seropositive. The sample comprised PBMCs. The V and J genes are TRBV19 and TRBJ1-1; TRBD1 agrees at 8 bases. CDR3 amino acids: CASSISGTGNTEAFF. CDR3 nucleotides: TGTGCCAGTAGTATAAGTGGGACAGGCAACACTGAAGCTTTCTTT. The entire variable domain, with the rest obtained from reference TRBV19 and TRBJ1-1, is as follows: DGGITQSPKYLFRKEGQNVTLSCEQNLNHDAMYWYRQDPGQGLRLIYYSQIVNDFQKGDIAEGYSVSREKKESFPLTVTSAQKNPTAFYLCASSISGTGNTEAFFGQGTRLTVV.